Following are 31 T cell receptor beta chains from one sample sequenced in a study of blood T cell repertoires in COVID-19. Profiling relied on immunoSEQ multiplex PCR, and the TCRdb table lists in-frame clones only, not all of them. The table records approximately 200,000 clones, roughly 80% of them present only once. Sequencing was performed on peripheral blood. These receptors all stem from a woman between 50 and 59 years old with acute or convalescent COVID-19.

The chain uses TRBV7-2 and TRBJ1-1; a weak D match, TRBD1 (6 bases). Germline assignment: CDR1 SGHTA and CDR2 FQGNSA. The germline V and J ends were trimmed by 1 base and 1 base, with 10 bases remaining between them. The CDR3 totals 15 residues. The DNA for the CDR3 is TGTGCCAGCAGCTTAGTCCGGGGGGCGAACACTGAAGCTTTCTTT. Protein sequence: CASSLVRGANTEAFF.

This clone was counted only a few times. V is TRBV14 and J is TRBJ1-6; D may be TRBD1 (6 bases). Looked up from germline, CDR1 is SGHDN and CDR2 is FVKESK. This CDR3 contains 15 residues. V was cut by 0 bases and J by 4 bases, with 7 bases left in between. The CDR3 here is CASSQEGQYNSPLHF. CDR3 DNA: TGTGCCAGCAGCCAAGAAGGACAGTATAATTCACCCCTCCACTTT.

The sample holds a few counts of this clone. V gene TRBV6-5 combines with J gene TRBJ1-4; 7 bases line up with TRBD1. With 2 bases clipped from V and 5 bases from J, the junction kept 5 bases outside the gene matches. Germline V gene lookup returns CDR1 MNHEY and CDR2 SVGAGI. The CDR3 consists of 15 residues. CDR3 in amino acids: CASSYTTGENEKLFF. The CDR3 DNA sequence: TGTGCCAGCAGTTACACAACAGGGGAGAATGAAAAACTGTTTTTT.

The CDR3 sequence: CASSQENLAKNYNEQFF. In nucleotides, the CDR3 is TGTGCCAGCAGCCAAGAAAACCTAGCGAAAAACTACAATGAGCAGTTCTTC. The chain links TRBV14 to TRBJ2-1; D might be TRBD2 (6 bases). V dropped 0 bases and J dropped 3 bases, with 15 bases sitting between them. Germline V lookup: CDR1 SGHDN, CDR2 FVKESK. This CDR3 spans 17 amino acids. Full variable domain (rest looked up from reference TRBV14 and TRBJ2-1): EAGVTQFPSHSVIEKGQTVTLRCDPISGHDNLYWYRRVMGKEIKFLLHFVKESKQDESGMPNNRFLAERTGGTYSTLKVQPAELEDSGVYFCASSQENLAKNYNEQFFGPGTRLTVL.

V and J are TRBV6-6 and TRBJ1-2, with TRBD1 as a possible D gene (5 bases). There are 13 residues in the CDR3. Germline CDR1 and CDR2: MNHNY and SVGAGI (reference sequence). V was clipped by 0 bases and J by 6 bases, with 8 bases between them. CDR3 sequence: CASSYSGADGYTF. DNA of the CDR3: TGTGCCAGCAGTTACTCAGGGGCGGATGGCTACACCTTC.

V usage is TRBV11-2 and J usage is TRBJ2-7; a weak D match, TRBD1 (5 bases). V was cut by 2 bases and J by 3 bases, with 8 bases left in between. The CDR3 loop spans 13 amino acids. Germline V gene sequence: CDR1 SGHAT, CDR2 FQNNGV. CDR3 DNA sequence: TGTGCCAGCAGCTTAAGAGACAGCTACGAGCAGTACTTC. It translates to CASSLRDSYEQYF. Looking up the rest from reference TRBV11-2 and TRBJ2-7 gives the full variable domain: EAGVAQSPRYKIIEKRQSVAFWCNPISGHATLYWYQQILGQGPKLLIQFQNNGVVDDSQLPKDRFSAERLKGVDSTLKIQPAKLEDSAVYLCASSLRDSYEQYFGPGTRLTVT.

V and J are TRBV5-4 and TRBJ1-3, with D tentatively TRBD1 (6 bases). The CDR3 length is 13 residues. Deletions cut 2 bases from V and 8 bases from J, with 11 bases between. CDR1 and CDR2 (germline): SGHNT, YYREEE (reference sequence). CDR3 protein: CASSFDRRDTIYF. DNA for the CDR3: TGTGCCAGCAGCTTCGACAGGCGGGACACCATATATTTT. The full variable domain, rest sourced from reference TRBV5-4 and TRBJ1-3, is ETGVTQSPTHLIKTRGQQVTLRCSSQSGHNTVSWYQQALGQGPQFIFQYYREEENGRGNFPPRFSGLQFPNYSSELNVNALELDDSALYLCASSFDRRDTIYFGEGSWLTVV.

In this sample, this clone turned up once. CDR3 in amino acids: CASSSHRGQNEKLFF. The CDR3 nucleotides are TGTGCCAGCAGTTCCCACAGGGGGCAGAATGAAAAACTGTTTTTT. The chain joins TRBV28 to TRBJ1-4, with 9 bases lining up with TRBD1. The CDR3 length is 15 residues. Germline V gene lookup returns CDR1 MDHEN and CDR2 SYDVKM. The trim removed 4 bases at V and 5 bases at J, leaving 5 bases unmatched.

CDR3 amino acids: CASSWTGWETQYF. CDR3 DNA sequence: TGCGCCAGCAGCTGGACAGGGTGGGAGACCCAGTACTTC. The rearrangement joins TRBV5-1 to TRBJ2-5; 8 bases agree with TRBD1. CDR1 and CDR2 (germline): SGHRS, YFSETQ. This CDR3 has 13 residues. Germline trimming cut 3 bases from V and 5 bases from J; bases unmatched to any gene: 3.

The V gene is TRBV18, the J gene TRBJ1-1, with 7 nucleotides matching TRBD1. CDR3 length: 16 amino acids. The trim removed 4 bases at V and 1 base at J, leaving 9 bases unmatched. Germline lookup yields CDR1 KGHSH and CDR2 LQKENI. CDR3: CASSLGTVPKNTEAFF. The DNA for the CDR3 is TGTGCCAGCTCACTCGGGACAGTTCCTAAGAACACTGAAGCTTTCTTT.

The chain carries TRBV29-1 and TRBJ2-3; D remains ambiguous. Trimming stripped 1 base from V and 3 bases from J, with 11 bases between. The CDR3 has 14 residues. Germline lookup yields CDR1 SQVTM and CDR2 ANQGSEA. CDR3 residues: CSVEASTRTDTQYF. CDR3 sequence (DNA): TGCAGCGTTGAAGCTTCGACACGGACAGATACGCAGTATTTT.

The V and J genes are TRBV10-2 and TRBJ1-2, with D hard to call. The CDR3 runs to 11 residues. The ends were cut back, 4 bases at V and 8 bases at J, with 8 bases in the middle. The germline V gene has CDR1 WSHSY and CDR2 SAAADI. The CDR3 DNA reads TGCGCCAGCAGTGCGAACAGAGGCTACACCTTC. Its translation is CASSANRGYTF.

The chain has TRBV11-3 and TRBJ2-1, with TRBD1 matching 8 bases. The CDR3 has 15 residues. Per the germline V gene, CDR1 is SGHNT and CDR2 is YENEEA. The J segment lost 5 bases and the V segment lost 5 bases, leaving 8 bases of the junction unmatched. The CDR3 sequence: CASSRRTGSDNEQFF. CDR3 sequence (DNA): TGTGCCAGCAGCCGACGGACAGGGAGCGACAATGAGCAGTTCTTC. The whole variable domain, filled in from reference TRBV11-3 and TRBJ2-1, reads EAGVVQSPRYKIIEKKQPVAFWCNPISGHNTLYWYLQNLGQGPELLIRYENEEAVDDSQLPKDRFSAERLKGVDSTLKIQPAELGDSAVYLCASSRRTGSDNEQFFGPGTRLTVL.

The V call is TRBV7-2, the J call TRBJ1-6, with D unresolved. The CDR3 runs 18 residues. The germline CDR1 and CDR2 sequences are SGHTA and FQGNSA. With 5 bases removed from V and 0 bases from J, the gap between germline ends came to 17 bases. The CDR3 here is CASSAYPPRISYNSPLHF. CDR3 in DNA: TGTGCCAGCAGCGCATACCCCCCCAGGATCTCCTATAATTCACCCCTCCACTTT.

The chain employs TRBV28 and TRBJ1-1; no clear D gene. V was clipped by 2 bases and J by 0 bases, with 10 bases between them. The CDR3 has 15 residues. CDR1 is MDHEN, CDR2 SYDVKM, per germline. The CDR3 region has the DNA TGTGCCAGCAGTTTAAATCCTAGAATGAACACTGAAGCTTTCTTT. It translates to CASSLNPRMNTEAFF. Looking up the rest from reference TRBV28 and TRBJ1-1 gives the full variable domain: DVKVTQSSRYLVKRTGEKVFLECVQDMDHENMFWYRQDPGLGLRLIYFSYDVKMKEKGDIPEGYSVSREKKERFSLILESASTNQTSMYLCASSLNPRMNTEAFFGQGTRLTVV.

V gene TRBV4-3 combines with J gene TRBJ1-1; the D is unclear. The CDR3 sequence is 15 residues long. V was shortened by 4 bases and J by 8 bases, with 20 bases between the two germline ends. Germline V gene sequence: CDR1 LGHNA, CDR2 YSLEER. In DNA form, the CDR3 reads TGCGCCAGCAGCCCATCTCTGTGGGGAGAACACGAAGCTTTCTTT. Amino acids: CASSPSLWGEHEAFF.

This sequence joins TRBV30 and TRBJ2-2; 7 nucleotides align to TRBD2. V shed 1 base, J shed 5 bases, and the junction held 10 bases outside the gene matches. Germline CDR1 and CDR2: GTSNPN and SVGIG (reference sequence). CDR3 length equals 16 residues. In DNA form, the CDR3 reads TGTGCCTGGAGTGCCGGCGCGGGGGAAGGGACCGGGGAGCTGTTTTTT. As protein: CAWSAGAGEGTGELFF.

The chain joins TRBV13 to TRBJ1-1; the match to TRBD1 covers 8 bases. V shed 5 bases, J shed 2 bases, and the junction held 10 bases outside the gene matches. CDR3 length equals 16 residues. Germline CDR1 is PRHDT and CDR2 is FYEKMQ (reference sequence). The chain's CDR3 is CASSPRTGTRNTEAFF. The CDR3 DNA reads TGTGCCAGCAGCCCCCGGACAGGGACCCGAAACACTGAAGCTTTCTTT.

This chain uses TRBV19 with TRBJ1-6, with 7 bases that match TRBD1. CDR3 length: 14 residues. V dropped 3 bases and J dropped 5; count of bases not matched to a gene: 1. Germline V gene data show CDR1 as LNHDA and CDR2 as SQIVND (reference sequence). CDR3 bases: TGTGCCAGTAGTATGGGACAGCATAATTCACCCCTCCACTTT. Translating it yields CASSMGQHNSPLHF.

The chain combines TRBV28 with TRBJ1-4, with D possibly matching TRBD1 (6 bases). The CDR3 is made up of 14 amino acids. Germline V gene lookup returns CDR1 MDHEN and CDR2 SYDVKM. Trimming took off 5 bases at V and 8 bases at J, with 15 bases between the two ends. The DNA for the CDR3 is TGTGCCAGCAGTACCGGGGGGCGGACCGAAAAACTGTTTTTT. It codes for CASSTGGRTEKLFF.

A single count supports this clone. CDR3 residues: CASSPQARAQDTQYF. DNA for the CDR3: TGTGCCAGCAGCCCCCAGGCCAGGGCCCAAGATACGCAGTATTTT. The chain joins TRBV7-2 to TRBJ2-3; the D gene is possibly TRBD1 (5 bases). V gave up 5 bases and J gave up 5 bases, with 17 bases separating them. Germline V CDR1 and CDR2: SGHTA, FQGNSA. This CDR3 has 15 amino acids.

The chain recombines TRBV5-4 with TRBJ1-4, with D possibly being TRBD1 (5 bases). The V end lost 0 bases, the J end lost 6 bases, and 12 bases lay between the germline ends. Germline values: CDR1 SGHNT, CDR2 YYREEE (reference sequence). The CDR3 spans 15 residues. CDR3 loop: CASSLGRGLDEKLFF. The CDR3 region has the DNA TGTGCCAGCAGCTTGGGAAGGGGACTCGATGAAAAACTGTTTTTT.

CDR3 in DNA: TGTGCCACCCATAGACAGTTCATTTCCTTGAGCTATGGCTACACCTTC. Its protein is CATHRQFISLSYGYTF. The chain is built from TRBV28 and TRBJ1-2; possibly TRBD1 for D (5 bases). CDR3 length: 16 amino acids. Trimming took off 10 bases at V and 4 bases at J, with 25 bases between the two ends. The V gene's germline CDR1 is MDHEN and CDR2 SYDVKM.

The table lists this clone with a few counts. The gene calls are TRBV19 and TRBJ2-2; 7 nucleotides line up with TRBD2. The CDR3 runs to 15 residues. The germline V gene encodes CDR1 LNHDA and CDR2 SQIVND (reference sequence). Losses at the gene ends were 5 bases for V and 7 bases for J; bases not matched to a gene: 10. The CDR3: CASSYRGRGVGELFF. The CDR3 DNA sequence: TGTGCCAGTAGTTATCGTGGGAGGGGAGTCGGGGAGCTGTTTTTT.

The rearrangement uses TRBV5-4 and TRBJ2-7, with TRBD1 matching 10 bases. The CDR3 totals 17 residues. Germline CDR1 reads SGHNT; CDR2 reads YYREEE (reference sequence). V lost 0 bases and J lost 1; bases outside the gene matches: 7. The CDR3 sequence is CASSLALTGGASYEQYF. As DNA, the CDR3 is TGTGCCAGCAGCTTGGCCTTGACAGGGGGCGCATCCTACGAGCAGTACTTC.

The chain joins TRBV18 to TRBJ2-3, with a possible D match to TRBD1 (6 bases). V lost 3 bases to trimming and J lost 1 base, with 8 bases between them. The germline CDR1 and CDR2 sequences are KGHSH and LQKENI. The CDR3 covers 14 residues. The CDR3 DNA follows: TGTGCCAGCTCACCTCGGACAGGCACAGATACGCAGTATTTT. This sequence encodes CASSPRTGTDTQYF.

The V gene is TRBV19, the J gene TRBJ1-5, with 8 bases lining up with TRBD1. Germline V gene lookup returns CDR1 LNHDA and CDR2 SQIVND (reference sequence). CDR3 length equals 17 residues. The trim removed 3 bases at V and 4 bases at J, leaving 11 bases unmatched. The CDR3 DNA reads TGTGCCAGTAGTATTTTGGGCGACAGGGGCCTGAATCAGCCCCAGCATTTT. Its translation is CASSILGDRGLNQPQHF.

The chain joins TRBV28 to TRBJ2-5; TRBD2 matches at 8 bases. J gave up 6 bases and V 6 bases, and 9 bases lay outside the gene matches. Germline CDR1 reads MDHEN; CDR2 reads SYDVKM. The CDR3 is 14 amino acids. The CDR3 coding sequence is TGTGCCAGCAGACTCCGGCTAGCGGGCAAGACCCAGTACTTC. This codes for CASRLRLAGKTQYF.

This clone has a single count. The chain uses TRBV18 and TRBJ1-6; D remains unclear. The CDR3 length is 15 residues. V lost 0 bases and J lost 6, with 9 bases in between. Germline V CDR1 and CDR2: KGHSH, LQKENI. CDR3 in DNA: TGTGCCAGCTCACCACCGGGCAGGATTAATTCACCCCTCCACTTT. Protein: CASSPPGRINSPLHF.

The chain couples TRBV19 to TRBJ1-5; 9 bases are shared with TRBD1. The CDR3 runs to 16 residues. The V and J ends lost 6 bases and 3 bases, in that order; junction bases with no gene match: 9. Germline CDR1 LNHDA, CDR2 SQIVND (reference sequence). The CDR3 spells CASSDMGQGFNQPQHF. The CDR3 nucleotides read TGTGCCAGTAGCGACATGGGACAGGGATTCAATCAGCCCCAGCATTTT.

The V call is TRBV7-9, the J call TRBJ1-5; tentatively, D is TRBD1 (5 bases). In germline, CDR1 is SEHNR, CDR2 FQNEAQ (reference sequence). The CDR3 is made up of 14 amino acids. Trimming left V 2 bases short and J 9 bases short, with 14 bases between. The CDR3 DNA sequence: TGTGCCAGCAGCTTACGCCGGGGGAAGGTGCCCCAGCATTTT. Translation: CASSLRRGKVPQHF.